This TCR beta chain came from a study of T cell responses to AZD1222 COVID-19 vaccine. This CDR3 comprises 15 residues. J lost 6 bases, V lost 6 bases, and 8 bases had no gene match. From germline, CDR1 is MNHEY and CDR2 SVGAGI. Here immunoSEQ multiplex PCR was the method, and the copy in TCRdb shows in-frame clones only, minus some. The data hold roughly 150,000 clones, with about 94% observed a single time. Sequencing was performed on peripheral blood, taken on day 0 of AZD1222 vaccination. The TCR was taken from an adult in good health. This chain connects TRBV6-5 to TRBJ2-2, with 9 nucleotides matching TRBD1. The CDR3 sequence: CASRSWTGDAGELFF. CDR3 nucleotides: TGTGCCAGCAGGTCCTGGACAGGGGACGCCGGGGAGCTGTTTTTT.